These 27 T cell receptor beta chains were all obtained from the same sample, sequenced in a study of T-cell reconstitution after alpha-beta-depleted transplantation in children. TCRbeta library preparation incorporated unique molecular identifiers. TCRdb re-derived calls from the PCR reads in MiXCR, one entry per CDR3 protein. Here the sample spans fewer than 250,000 distinct CDR3 sequences, about 15% being singletons. Sequencing was performed on PBMCs, mostly from graft donor cells, taken 360 days after TCRalphabeta/CD19-depleted stem cell transplant. The receptors come from a male patient between 2 and 15 years old who had a stem cell transplant for acute lymphoblastic leukemia, so the T cells may come from the graft donor.

The chain recombines TRBV3-1 with TRBJ2-6; TRBD1 matches 7 bases. Germline trimming cut 10 bases from V and 3 bases from J; bases unmatched to any gene: 18. The CDR3 contains 18 residues. Germline V lookup: CDR1 LGHDT, CDR2 YNNKEL (reference sequence). The CDR3 is CAICFKDRLEFGANVLTF. The CDR3 bases are TGTGCCATCTGTTTTAAGGACAGGTTGGAATTTGGGGCCAACGTCCTGACTTTC.

J is TRBJ2-2 and V is TRBV27, with unresolved D. CDR1 and CDR2 (germline): MNHEY, SMNVEV (reference sequence). This CDR3 is built from 18 residues. Trimming removed 7 bases from V and 6 bases from J, with 27 bases in between. The CDR3 spells CASTNSSTLRSFAGELFF. DNA for the CDR3: TGTGCCAGCACCAATTCCAGCACCCTTCGGTCCTTCGCCGGGGAGCTGTTTTTT.

This clonotype was detected many times. The chain recombines TRBV12-3 or TRBV12-4 with TRBJ2-1; 10 bases are a match to TRBD1. J gave up 2 bases and V 5 bases, and 6 bases lay outside the gene matches. The CDR3 sequence is 16 residues long. The CDR3 DNA is TGTGCCAGCAGTCCCAGGGGACAGGGGACCTACAATGAGCAGTTCTTC. Translation gives CASSPRGQGTYNEQFF.

This clonotype has only a few counts. The chain employs TRBV14 and TRBJ2-7; 8 bases fit TRBD1. V shed 2 bases, J shed 6 bases, and the junction held 9 bases outside the gene matches. The CDR3 length is 15 residues. CDR1 is SGHDN and CDR2 is FVKESK in the germline V gene. This CDR3 reads CASSQRHRGESEQYF. The CDR3 nucleotides read TGTGCCAGCAGCCAACGCCACAGGGGGGAAAGCGAGCAGTACTTC.

This chain uses TRBV7-6 with TRBJ2-7; 9 bases line up with TRBD1. Trimming took 5 bases from V and 4 from J; bases not matched to a gene: 6. Germline CDR1 reads SGHVS; CDR2 reads FNYEAQ. This CDR3 contains 14 residues. CDR3 sequence (DNA): TGTGCCAGCAGCCCGGAGACAGGGGGGTACGAGCAGTACTTC. Protein sequence: CASSPETGGYEQYF.

This chain joins TRBV10-3 and TRBJ2-7; 8 positions agree with TRBD1. V shed 6 bases and J 2 bases; nucleotides not matched to a gene: 3. CDR3 length equals 13 residues. Germline V gives CDR1 ENHRY, CDR2 SYGVKD. The CDR3 protein is CAISKDRAYEQYF. CDR3 coding DNA: TGTGCCATCAGCAAGGACAGGGCCTACGAGCAGTACTTC.

This clonotype was detected many times. The chain uses TRBV15 and TRBJ2-1; the D is unclear. CDR1 LNHNV and CDR2 YYDKDF come from the germline V gene (reference sequence). The V and J ends lost 4 bases and 0 bases respectively, with 1 base between them. This CDR3 is built from 12 residues. The CDR3 sequence is CATSTSYNEQFF. In nucleotides, the CDR3 is TGTGCCACCAGCACCTCCTACAATGAGCAGTTCTTC.

The CDR3 loop is CASRQPARDRGNWGYTF. The CDR3 DNA is TGCGCCAGCAGACAACCCGCAAGGGACAGGGGTAATTGGGGCTACACCTTC. This rearrangement joins TRBV4-1 to TRBJ1-2, with TRBD1 matching over 10 bases. The trim removed 6 bases at V and 8 bases at J, leaving 18 bases unmatched. Germline V gene lookup returns CDR1 MGHRA and CDR2 YSYEKL. This CDR3 spans 17 amino acids.

This clonotype was counted ten times or more. The chain uses TRBV25-1 and TRBJ2-1; 7 bases map to TRBD2. Germline CDR1 reads MGHDK; CDR2 reads SYGVNS. This CDR3 is built from 15 residues. Losses at the gene ends were 4 bases for V and 6 bases for J; bases not matched to a gene: 9. CDR3 residues: CASSAFTSAGNEQFF. CDR3 nucleotides: TGTGCCAGCAGTGCTTTTACTAGCGCGGGCAATGAGCAGTTCTTC.

This clonotype has a handful of counts. The V and J genes are TRBV12-5 and TRBJ1-5; no firm D call. The CDR3 covers 16 residues. Germline lookup yields CDR1 LGHNT and CDR2 FRNRAP. Trimming cost V 0 bases and J 1 base, with 10 bases left between them. The CDR3 spells CASGLVFGESNQPQHF. CDR3 nucleotides: TGTGCTAGTGGTTTGGTATTTGGGGAGAGCAATCAGCCCCAGCATTTT.

The table lists this clonotype with many counts. The V gene is TRBV4-2, the J gene TRBJ2-1, with D uncertain. With 0 bases removed from V and 5 bases from J, the gap between germline ends came to 5 bases. Germline V gene sequence: CDR1 LGHNA, CDR2 YNFKEQ. The CDR3 runs 13 residues. The CDR3 here is CASSQDTNNEQFF. The CDR3 DNA reads TGTGCCAGCAGCCAAGATACTAACAATGAGCAGTTCTTC.

V gene TRBV10-2 combines with J gene TRBJ1-6, with TRBD1 identical over 10 bases. V lost 4 bases, J lost 17 bases, and 17 bases stayed unmatched. CDR3 size: 16 residues. The germline gives CDR1 WSHSY, CDR2 SAAADI. The CDR3 sequence: CASSATGGYLLGSIHF. CDR3 nucleotide sequence: TGCGCCAGCAGTGCGACAGGGGGCTACCTTCTAGGCAGCATCCACTTT.

This clonotype was seen many times. The V call is TRBV10-3, the J call TRBJ2-7; no definite D call. There are 12 residues in the CDR3. V was pared by 10 bases and J by 4 bases, with 14 bases between. Germline V CDR1 and CDR2: ENHRY, SYGVKD. The CDR3 coding sequence is TGTGCCACTCAACGACAAACATACGAGCAGTACTTC. It translates to CATQRQTYEQYF.

This clonotype has more than one count but fewer than ten. The CDR3 DNA follows: TGTGCCAGCAGCTTAGCGCGACTAGCGGGGGCCAAGGTGAATACGCAGTATTTT. Its translation is CASSLARLAGAKVNTQYF. The chain joins TRBV11-1 to TRBJ2-3; 12 nucleotides match TRBD2. V lost 0 bases, J lost 7 bases, and 11 bases stayed unmatched. The CDR3 is 18 amino acids. CDR1 and CDR2 (germline): SGHAT, FQDESV (reference sequence).

The CDR3 region is CASSLEGWYSNQPQHF. The CDR3 coding sequence is TGTGCCAGCAGCTTAGAAGGGTGGTATAGCAATCAGCCCCAGCATTTT. J is TRBJ1-5 and V is TRBV11-2; D unresolved. The germline CDR1 and CDR2 sequences are SGHAT and FQNNGV. V shed 0 bases and J shed 0 bases, with 9 bases lying between them. The CDR3 covers 16 residues. The whole variable domain, remainder taken from reference TRBV11-2 and TRBJ1-5, is EAGVAQSPRYKIIEKRQSVAFWCNPISGHATLYWYQQILGQGPKLLIQFQNNGVVDDSQLPKDRFSAERLKGVDSTLKIQPAKLEDSAVYLCASSLEGWYSNQPQHFGDGTRLSIL.

The rearrangement joins TRBV10-3 to TRBJ1-5; D is possibly TRBD1 (5 bases). The CDR3 runs 17 residues. Germline V CDR1 and CDR2: ENHRY, SYGVKD. V lost 2 bases, J lost 3 bases, and 17 bases lay in between. DNA of the CDR3: TGTGCCATCAGTGAGGTTGGGGCAGGGCCGATCAATCAGCCCCAGCATTTT. Translating it yields CAISEVGAGPINQPQHF.

This clonotype was counted only a few times. In DNA, the CDR3 is TGTGCCATCAGTGAGTCGAACAATGAAAAACTGTTTTTT. This codes for CAISESNNEKLFF. The chain employs TRBV10-3 and TRBJ1-4; D gene unclear. This CDR3 is built from 13 residues. From germline, CDR1 is ENHRY and CDR2 SYGVKD. V shed 0 bases and J shed 5 bases, with 4 bases lying between them.

V gene TRBV12-3 or TRBV12-4 combines with J gene TRBJ2-3; D is unclear. The V end was cut by 7 bases, the J end by 2 bases, with 16 bases between. This CDR3 is 15 amino acids long. CDR3 nucleotide sequence: TGTGCCAGCACCCCTGTGGGTAGGTTCACAGATACGCAGTATTTT. Residues: CASTPVGRFTDTQYF.

This clonotype has at least ten counts. This rearrangement joins TRBV10-3 to TRBJ2-7; a possible D gene is TRBD2 (5 bases). Deletions cut 2 bases from V and 2 bases from J, with 7 bases between. Looked up from germline, CDR1 is ENHRY and CDR2 is SYGVKD. The CDR3 has 13 residues. CDR3 bases: TGTGCCATCAGTGAGCGGGAAACCTACGAGCAGTACTTC. It translates to CAISERETYEQYF.

The chain has TRBV20-1 and TRBJ1-2, with 7 nucleotides matching TRBD1. V gave up 4 bases and J gave up 5 bases; unmatched junction bases: 10. CDR1 is DFQATT and CDR2 is SNEGSKA in the germline V gene (reference sequence). This CDR3 contains 14 residues. The CDR3 DNA reads TGCAGTGCTACGGGACAGCCCTTGGCTTATGGCTACACCTTC. Translating it yields CSATGQPLAYGYTF.

The V call is TRBV5-1, the J call TRBJ2-1, with 12 bases identical to TRBD2. CDR1 and CDR2 from the germline V gene are SGHRS and YFSETQ. The CDR3 extends over 17 amino acids. Trimming at V came to 0 bases and at J to 7 bases, leaving 8 bases not matched to a gene. The CDR3 DNA is TGCGCCAGCAGCTTGGCGGCGACTAGCGGGGGCCCTAATGAGCAGTTCTTC. This translates into CASSLAATSGGPNEQFF.

In regard to this clonotype: An end of the junction differs from the germline gene, which may be a read error. The chain joins TRBV18 to TRBJ2-3; 9 nucleotides line up with TRBD2. Germline assignment: CDR1 KGHSH and CDR2 LQKENI. The CDR3 covers 17 residues. CDR3 residues: CASSSSGTSRYTYTQYF. CDR3 DNA sequence: TGTGCCAGCTCATCGTCCGGGACTAGCAGATACACATATACGCAGTATTTT.

The rearrangement links TRBV27 to TRBJ1-1; the D gene is possibly TRBD1 (5 bases). CDR1 is MNHEY and CDR2 is SMNVEV in the germline V gene (reference sequence). The CDR3 has 14 residues. Trimming shortened V by 6 bases and J by 2 bases, and 13 bases separated the two germline ends. The chain's CDR3 is CASRRTPLNTEAFF. The DNA of the CDR3 is TGTGCCAGCAGACGGACACCCCTTAACACTGAAGCTTTCTTT.

The V call is TRBV5-6, the J call TRBJ2-2, with D perhaps matching TRBD2 (6 bases). Germline CDR1 is SGHDT and CDR2 is YYEEEE. V was pared by 7 bases and J by 6 bases, with 10 bases between. The CDR3 is made up of 12 amino acids. The CDR3 spells CASRLAPGELFF. The CDR3 region has the DNA TGTGCCAGCCGGCTAGCGCCCGGGGAGCTGTTTTTT.

The chain combines TRBV19 with TRBJ2-3, with D uncertain. V lost 0 bases, J lost 0 bases, and 7 bases lay in between. CDR1 and CDR2 from the germline V gene are LNHDA and SQIVND (reference sequence). CDR3 length: 15 residues. CDR3 region: CASSIEGSSTDTQYF. The CDR3 region has the DNA TGTGCCAGTAGTATAGAGGGCAGCAGCACAGATACGCAGTATTTT.

The chain uses TRBV18 and TRBJ2-3, with D perhaps matching TRBD1 (6 bases). CDR3 length: 17 amino acids. Trimming took off 0 bases at V and 6 bases at J, with 19 bases between the two ends. Germline V gene sequence: CDR1 KGHSH, CDR2 LQKENI. The DNA for the CDR3 is TGTGCCAGCTCACCACCGGCCGGACCTAACAGGGAGGATACGCAGTATTTT. Translated: CASSPPAGPNREDTQYF.

This clonotype has just a few counts. V and J are TRBV12-3 or TRBV12-4 and TRBJ2-5, with 8 bases lining up with TRBD1. This CDR3 comprises 15 residues. Germline trimming cut 3 bases from V and 5 bases from J; bases unmatched to any gene: 8. The CDR3 nucleotides are TGTGCCAGCAGTTTTCGGCAGGGGGCTCAGGAGACCCAGTACTTC. This codes for CASSFRQGAQETQYF.